Below, 9 T cell receptor beta chains from the same sample are listed, as sequenced in a study of blood T cell repertoires in COVID-19. The method was immunoSEQ multiplex PCR; TCRdb's version includes in-frame clones alone and lacks a portion of them. This table holds around 46,000 clones, 77% found once. The material sequenced was peripheral blood. The receptors come from a human donor with active or convalescent COVID-19. The donor label of this sample is uncertain.

Here the CDR3 reads CASSDSQSYSFPMNTEAFF. CDR3 bases: TGCGCCAGCAGTGACTCCCAATCCTACAGTTTTCCTATGAACACTGAAGCTTTCTTT. V and J are TRBV10-1 and TRBJ1-1; no firm D call. V was trimmed by 3 bases and J by 0 bases, leaving 23 bases between them. The CDR3 is made up of 19 amino acids. Germline values: CDR1 WNHNN, CDR2 SYGVQD (reference sequence).

The CDR3 DNA reads TGTGCCAGCAGCTTTAACTCCAACACTGAAGCTTTCTTT. It encodes CASSFNSNTEAFF. The V and J genes are TRBV5-4 and TRBJ1-1; no definite D call. Trimming removed 2 bases at V and 2 bases at J, with 7 bases between. The germline V gene has CDR1 SGHNT and CDR2 YYREEE (reference sequence). This CDR3 contains 13 residues.

The chain combines TRBV4-2 with TRBJ2-7; 10 bases are shared with TRBD1. The V segment lost 4 bases and the J segment 4 bases; nucleotides outside the gene matches: 16. This CDR3 has 18 amino acids. Germline loops: CDR1 LGHNA, CDR2 YNFKEQ. The CDR3 DNA sequence: TGTGCCAGCAGCCTAAACGTAAACCTCCGGGACAGGGGATACGAGCAGTACTTC. It yields the protein CASSLNVNLRDRGYEQYF.

The V and J genes are TRBV27 and TRBJ2-3; D unresolved. CDR3 length equals 15 residues. The germline V gene encodes CDR1 MNHEY and CDR2 SMNVEV (reference sequence). V lost 2 bases to trimming and J lost 0 bases, with 9 bases between them. The CDR3 coding sequence is TGTGCCAGCAGTTTAACGGTTTCGAGCACAGATACGCAGTATTTT. As protein: CASSLTVSSTDTQYF.

This chain joins TRBV6-6 and TRBJ2-7; TRBD2 matches at 8 bases. The CDR3 is 15 amino acids. With V trimmed by 9 bases and J by 3 bases, 13 bases remained unmatched. Germline values: CDR1 MNHNY, CDR2 SVGAGI (reference sequence). Here the CDR3 DNA reads TGTGCCAGTGGCCTCGGGGGGGCCAGCCTCTACGAGCAGTACTTC. Translation gives CASGLGGASLYEQYF.

The DNA of the CDR3 is TGCGCCAGCAGCCAAACAGGGACCTCCTATAATTCACCCCTCCACTTT. Amino acids: CASSQTGTSYNSPLHF. The genes are TRBV4-3 and TRBJ1-6; maybe TRBD1 (6 bases). Germline CDR1 reads LGHNA; CDR2 reads YSLEER. This CDR3 region has 16 residues. The germline V and J ends were trimmed by 2 bases and 0 bases, with 8 bases remaining between them.

The J gene is TRBJ2-1, the V gene TRBV10-3; 9 bases align to TRBD1. This CDR3 spans 14 amino acids. V lost 6 bases to trimming and J lost 6 bases; unmatched junction nucleotides: 6. From germline, CDR1 is ENHRY and CDR2 SYGVKD. This chain's CDR3 is CAIRGQGGFNEQFF. The CDR3 DNA reads as TGTGCCATCAGGGGACAGGGTGGTTTCAATGAGCAGTTCTTC.

This sequence joins TRBV2 and TRBJ1-1; D is possibly TRBD1 (6 bases). Germline V CDR1 and CDR2: SNHLY, FYNNEI. V gave up 3 bases and J gave up 5 bases, with 16 bases separating them. The CDR3 is 15 residues long. CDR3 coding DNA: TGTGCCAGCAGTGATAAGGACAGCGGGATTACTGAAGCTTTCTTT. It yields the protein CASSDKDSGITEAFF. The full variable domain, its missing parts supplied by reference TRBV2 and TRBJ1-1, is EPEVTQTPSHQVTQMGQEVILRCVPISNHLYFYWYRQILGQKVEFLVSFYNNEISEKSEIFDDQFSVERPDGSNFTLKIRSTKLEDSAMYFCASSDKDSGITEAFFGQGTRLTVV.

The chain links TRBV13 to TRBJ2-3; D call uncertain. The CDR3 is 16 residues long. Germline V gene data show CDR1 as PRHDT and CDR2 as FYEKMQ (reference sequence). Trimming cost V 0 bases and J 5 bases, with 15 bases left between them. The CDR3 protein is CASSLGAASMRDTQYF. CDR3 bases: TGTGCCAGCAGCTTAGGGGCCGCTAGTATGCGAGATACGCAGTATTTT.